Listed below are T cell receptor beta chains from one sample, sequenced in a study of cytomegalovirus exposure and HLA in healthy donors. Profiled with immunoSEQ multiplex PCR; TCRdb holds only in-frame clones, not every one. Of more than 250,000 clones in the sample, roughly 87% were seen once. Sequences were obtained from PBMCs. These receptors were obtained from a woman between 25 and 40 years old in good health and CMV-seronegative. Each CDR3 is given with its conserved first and last residue. D genes are given only for firm matches. Expanded clones are given a class, and other clones once, few, many or no size at all.

v_gene	d_gene	abundance	j_gene	CDR3nt	CDR3aa
TRBV28	-	-	TRBJ1-5	TGTGCCAGCAGTTTAGGGGGCCTGAGCAATCAGCCCCAGCATTTT	CASSLGGLSNQPQHF
TRBV27	-	-	TRBJ2-7	TGTGCCAGCATTGGGGACCCGCCATCCTACGAGCAGTACTTC	CASIGDPPSYEQYF
TRBV5-1	TRBD1	-	TRBJ2-2	TGCGCCACTCGGACAGGGTCCACCGGGGAGCTGTTTTTT	CATRTGSTGELFF
TRBV11-2	-	-	TRBJ2-1	TGTGCCAGCAGCTCGAGAGGGGCGCGCCCAGGCTACAATGAGCAGTTCTTC	CASSSRGARPGYNEQFF
TRBV9	TRBD1	-	TRBJ2-5	TGTGCCAGCAGCGTAGACCGGGACAGTCTCCAAGAGACCCAGTACTTC	CASSVDRDSLQETQYF
TRBV19	-	-	TRBJ1-5	TGTGCCAGTAAAAGAGACGGGCCGACTTCCAATCAGCCCCAGCATTTT	CASKRDGPTSNQPQHF
TRBV11-3	-	-	TRBJ2-1	TGTGCCAGCAGCTTAGGGGGTAGCGCGGACAATGAGCAGTTCTTC	CASSLGGSADNEQFF
TRBV7-3	TRBD1	-	TRBJ2-5	TGTGCCAGCAGCTTAGCAGGGGGCGGTGAGACCCAGTACTTC	CASSLAGGGETQYF
TRBV19	TRBD2	-	TRBJ2-1	TGTGCCAGTAGTAGAGCAGTAGCGGGTTCCTACAATGAGCAGTTCTTC	CASSRAVAGSYNEQFF
TRBV29-1	-	-	TRBJ2-3	TGCTCTTCCTCACGTCGCGCAGATACGCAGTATTTT	CSSSRRADTQYF
TRBV6-1	TRBD1	-	TRBJ1-1	TGTGCCAGCAGTGAATTCCGGACAGGGGGGATTGAAGCTTTCTTT	CASSEFRTGGIEAFF
TRBV5-4	-	once	TRBJ1-5	TGTGCCAGCAGCTTGGCCCCTGGGATCGATCAGCCCCAGCATTTT	CASSLAPGIDQPQHF
TRBV20-1	TRBD2	-	TRBJ2-3	TGCAGTGCGGACGGGAGGGATACGCAGTATTTT	CSADGRDTQYF
TRBV6-6	TRBD2	-	TRBJ2-5	TGTGCCAGCAGGGCTAGCGGGGGGAATCAAGAGACCCAGTACTTC	CASRASGGNQETQYF
TRBV2	-	-	TRBJ1-5	TGTGCCAGCAGCCCGGGCGCTTGGGATCAGCCCCAGCATTTT	CASSPGAWDQPQHF
TRBV6-1	-	-	TRBJ2-7	TGTGCCAGCAGTCCCGGGACTGTAGACTACGAGCAGTACTTC	CASSPGTVDYEQYF
TRBV4-1	-	-	TRBJ2-7	TGCGCCAGCAGCCCCAGTACCTCCACACGTGGTCCCTACGAGCAGTACTTC	CASSPSTSTRGPYEQYF
TRBV9	TRBD1	-	TRBJ2-7	TGTGCCAGCAGCGTAACCGGGACAGGGAAAGGCGAGCAGTACTTC	CASSVTGTGKGEQYF
TRBV5-6	TRBD1	-	TRBJ2-7	TGTGCCAGCAGCCATACCGGGACAGCGAGCTCCTACGAGCAGTACTTC	CASSHTGTASSYEQYF
TRBV7-2	TRBD2	-	TRBJ2-7	TGTGCCAGCAGCTTGACTAGCGGGAGTTCAGGCGAGCAGTACTTC	CASSLTSGSSGEQYF
TRBV30	-	once	TRBJ2-2	TGTGCCTGGAGGTTGCGAACCGGGGAGCTGTTTTTT	CAWRLRTGELFF
TRBV4-2	TRBD2	once	TRBJ2-7	TGTGCCAGCAGCCAAGATTCGGCTAGCGGGAGCGAGCAGTACTTC	CASSQDSASGSEQYF
TRBV7-3	-	-	TRBJ2-3	TGTGCCAGCAGCTTATACCAGAGCACAGATACGCAGTATTTT	CASSLYQSTDTQYF
TRBV5-1	-	-	TRBJ2-7	TGCGCCAGCAGCTTGCTGGGGATGGGCGAGCAGTACTTC	CASSLLGMGEQYF
TRBV5-4	TRBD2	-	TRBJ2-7	TGTGCCAGCAGCATTAGCGGGAGTGCCTCCGAGCAGTACTTC	CASSISGSASEQYF
TRBV4-3	-	-	TRBJ1-5	TGCGCCAGCAGCCAAGATGGGGGGTTCAATCAGCCCCAGCATTTT	CASSQDGGFNQPQHF
TRBV7-8	-	once	TRBJ2-3	TGTGCCAGCAGCTTTCTGAAAACGACGCAGTATTTT	CASSFLKTTQYF